This TCR beta chain was recorded in a study of blood T cell repertoires in COVID-19. At the level of the study: Samples of COVID-19 (acute and convalescent) were obtained from the United States, Italy and Spain.

TCRdb's table, derived via immunoSEQ multiplex PCR, lists solely in-frame clones and lacks some. The sample includes 130,000 to 150,000 clones, more than 75% seen only once; the top ten take around 5%. CDR3 length: 16 amino acids. Unmatched junction bases numbered 5, after V lost 5 bases and J lost 6 bases. Looked up from germline, CDR1 is SEHNR and CDR2 is FQNEAQ (reference sequence). The source material was peripheral blood. The rearrangement joins TRBV7-9 to TRBJ2-1; 15 positions match TRBD2. The receptor comes from a woman aged 70 to 79 with COVID-19, enrolled during active disease. CDR3 nucleotide sequence: TGTGCCAGCAGCCGGGGACTAGCGGGGGGAGTCAATGAGCAGTTCTTC. It specifies CASSRGLAGGVNEQFF.